The 7 T cell receptor beta chains below were found in one sample sequenced in a study of T cell changes during pregnancy in multiple sclerosis. The method was immunoSEQ multiplex PCR; TCRdb's version includes in-frame clones alone and lacks a portion of them. Of 45,000 or so clones in the sample, 70% to 90% were seen once. The source material was CD4+ T cells from peripheral blood mononuclear cells, sampled after pregnancy. The receptor source for this set is a female donor with multiple sclerosis, enrolled in a pregnancy study.

V usage is TRBV10-3 and J usage is TRBJ1-4; D remains unclear. Germline lookup yields CDR1 ENHRY and CDR2 SYGVKD. The CDR3 consists of 12 residues. Trimming stripped 10 bases from V and 10 bases from J, with 16 bases between. Here the CDR3 reads CATASDMRKLFF. CDR3 nucleotide sequence: TGTGCCACGGCGTCAGACATGAGAAAACTGTTTTTT.

The chain joins TRBV4-3 to TRBJ2-5, with 7 bases matching TRBD2. CDR1 is LGHNA, CDR2 YSLEER, per germline. The CDR3 extends over 16 amino acids. With V trimmed by 0 bases and J by 5 bases, 9 bases remained unmatched. CDR3 region: CASSQDGELARETQYF. CDR3 in DNA: TGCGCCAGCAGCCAAGATGGTGAACTAGCGAGGGAGACCCAGTACTTC.

V gene TRBV18 combines with J gene TRBJ2-7, with TRBD1 identical over 9 bases. This CDR3 comprises 14 residues. CDR1 and CDR2 from the germline V gene are KGHSH and LQKENI. The V gene end was trimmed by 4 bases and the J gene end by 5 bases; junction bases not matched to a gene: 6. The CDR3 bases are TGTGCCAGCTCACGGACAGGGGTAACGAACGAGCAGTACTTC. As protein: CASSRTGVTNEQYF.

This clone was picked up one time. V usage is TRBV5-1 and J usage is TRBJ2-7, with a weak D call TRBD1 (5 bases). V was cut by 0 bases and J by 4 bases, with 14 bases left in between. CDR1 and CDR2 (germline): SGHRS, YFSETQ. The CDR3 sequence is 15 residues long. The CDR3 sequence: CASSLVPGQTYEQYF. CDR3 in DNA: TGCGCCAGCAGCTTGGTCCCCGGACAAACTTACGAGCAGTACTTC.

With respect to this clone: At one boundary the junction diverges from the germline segment, which might be a read error. The chain employs TRBV5-1 and TRBJ2-7; 13 bases map to TRBD2. Germline V gene lookup returns CDR1 SGHRS and CDR2 YFSETQ. This CDR3 is 12 amino acids long. CDR3 bases: TGCGCCAGCAGCCCCGACGGACTAGCGGGAGTATTC. It encodes CASSPDGLAGVF.

The V call is TRBV18, the J call TRBJ2-7, with TRBD2 identical over 13 bases. The trim removed 6 bases at V and 3 bases at J, leaving 11 bases unmatched. Germline values: CDR1 KGHSH, CDR2 LQKENI. The CDR3 is 17 amino acids. CDR3 protein: CASSSRPGLAGSYEQYF. DNA of the CDR3: TGTGCCAGCTCGTCAAGACCGGGACTAGCGGGAAGCTACGAGCAGTACTTC.

This clone was seen only once. This sequence joins TRBV11-2 and TRBJ1-2; possible D gene TRBD1, 6 bases. Trimming took 5 bases from V and 1 from J, leaving 8 bases between them. The CDR3 has 13 residues. The V gene's germline CDR1 is SGHAT and CDR2 FQNNGV. The CDR3 loop is CASSEDSNYGYTF. In nucleotides, the CDR3 is TGTGCCAGCAGCGAGGACAGTAACTATGGCTACACCTTC.